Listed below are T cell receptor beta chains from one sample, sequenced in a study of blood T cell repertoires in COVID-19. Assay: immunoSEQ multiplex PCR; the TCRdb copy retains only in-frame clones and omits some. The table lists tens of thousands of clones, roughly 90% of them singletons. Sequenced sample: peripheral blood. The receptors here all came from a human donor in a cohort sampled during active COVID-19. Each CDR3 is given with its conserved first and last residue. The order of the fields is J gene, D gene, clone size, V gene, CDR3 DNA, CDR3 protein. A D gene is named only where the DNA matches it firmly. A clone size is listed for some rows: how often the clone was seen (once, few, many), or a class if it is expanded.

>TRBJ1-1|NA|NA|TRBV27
TGTGCCAGCAGTTTATTCGAGGGTTACACTGAAGCTTTCTTT
CASSLFEGYTEAFF
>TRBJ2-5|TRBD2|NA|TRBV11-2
TGTGCCAGCAGCTTAGGGGTACTAGCGGGGGCAGAGACCCAGTACTTC
CASSLGVLAGAETQYF
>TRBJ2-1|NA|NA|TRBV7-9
TGTGCCAGCAGTTCCGGGTCGTACAATGAGCAGTTCTTC
CASSSGSYNEQFF
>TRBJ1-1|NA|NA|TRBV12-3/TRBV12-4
TGTGCCAGCAGTTTTGCAGGAGGGACTGAAGCTTTCTTT
CASSFAGGTEAFF
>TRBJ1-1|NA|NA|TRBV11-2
TGTGCCAGCAGCTTAGGCTGGGTTCAGGGATCGAACACTGAAGCTTTCTTT
CASSLGWVQGSNTEAFF
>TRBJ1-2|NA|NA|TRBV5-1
TGCGCCAGCAGCTTGGAACAGGGTTTCGGCTACACCTTC
CASSLEQGFGYTF
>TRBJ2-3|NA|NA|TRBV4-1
TGCGCCAGCAGCTTGCGTGGCAGCGAAAACACAGATACGCAGTATTTT
CASSLRGSENTDTQYF
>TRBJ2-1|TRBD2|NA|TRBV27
TGTGCCAGCAGTCAAGGACTAGCGGGGGTTTACAATGAGCAGTTCTTC
CASSQGLAGVYNEQFF
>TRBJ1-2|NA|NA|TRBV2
TGTGCCAGCAGGACAGTTAGCATTTATGGCTACACCTTC
CASRTVSIYGYTF
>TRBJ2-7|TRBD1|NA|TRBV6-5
TGTGCCAGCAGTTACTCGGAGGGGACAGGCACCTACGAGCAGTACTTC
CASSYSEGTGTYEQYF
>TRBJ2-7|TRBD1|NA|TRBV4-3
TGCGCCAGCAGTCTTGGACAGGGGGGGATCTACGAGCAGTACTTC
CASSLGQGGIYEQYF
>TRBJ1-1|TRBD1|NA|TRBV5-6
TGTGCCAGCAGCGGATTCGACAGGGGGGCTGAAGCTTTCTTT
CASSGFDRGAEAFF
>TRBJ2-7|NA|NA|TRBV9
TGTGCCAGCAGCGTAGGGGCAGGGGCCTACGAGCAGTACTTC
CASSVGAGAYEQYF
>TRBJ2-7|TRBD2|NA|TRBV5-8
TGTGCCAGCAGCTTAGCGGGGGGTTTCTACGAGCAGTACTTC
CASSLAGGFYEQYF
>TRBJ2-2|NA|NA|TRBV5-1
TGCGCCAGCAGTTATTTGGCGGCCAACACCGGGGAGCTGTTTTTT
CASSYLAANTGELFF
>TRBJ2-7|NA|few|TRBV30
TGTGCCTTTGAGCCCCGGGACAAGATATACGAGCAGTACTTC
CAFEPRDKIYEQYF
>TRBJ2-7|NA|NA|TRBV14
TGTGCCAGCAGCCAAGCAGGGGTGCAGTACTTC
CASSQAGVQYF
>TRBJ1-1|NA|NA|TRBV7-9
TGTGCCAGCAGCTTGGGCAGTTGGAACACTGAAGCTTTCTTT
CASSLGSWNTEAFF
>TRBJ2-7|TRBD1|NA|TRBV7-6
TGTGCCAGCAGCCTCACAGGGGGCTCCTACGAGCAGTACTTC
CASSLTGGSYEQYF
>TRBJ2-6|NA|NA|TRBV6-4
TGTGCCAGCAGTTCTACCTCTGGGGCCAACGTCCTGACTTTC
CASSSTSGANVLTF
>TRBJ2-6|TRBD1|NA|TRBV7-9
TGTGCCAGCAGCTTCCCTCGGGGACAGGGGGCGCAAGGGGCCAACGTCCTGACTTTC
CASSFPRGQGAQGANVLTF